This T cell receptor (beta chain) was recorded in a study of CD8+ T cells in alopecia areata. Study at large: For the treated group, dosing was oral tofacitinib at 5 to 10 mg twice daily. Severity of treated patients was scored by affected scalp percentage. Study outcomes and limitations: Under tofacitinib, fewer expanded CD8+ clones appeared among the top 100 scalp clones.

V shed 5 bases and J shed 0 bases, with 7 bases lying between them. There are 13 residues in the CDR3. Looked up from germline, CDR1 is SGHTA and CDR2 is FQGTGA. Documented treatment: oral pan-JAK inhibitor, 5-10 mg twice daily. Researchers took lesional scalp punch biopsies and peripheral blood from people who were alopecia areata patients. Regarding this clone: Its specificity is unknown.

RNA was isolated and reverse transcribed to cDNA, the sequencing template. The protocol was immunoSEQ multiplex PCR, while the TCRdb copy is restricted to in-frame clones and leaves out a portion. The data contain some 120,000 clones, around 63% of them singletons. Sequenced material: CD4+ T cells sorted from blood, taken at week 4, from a patient treated with tofacitinib. The chain is built from TRBV7-3 and TRBJ2-5; D is unresolved. The sequence was collected from a human donor with alopecia areata. In nucleotides, the CDR3 is TGTGCCAGCAGCCCTAGGAACCAAGAGACCCAGTACTTC. Amino acid sequence: CASSPRNQETQYF.